Detailed here is one T cell receptor (beta chain). The antigen is not known. These data come from a study of early T cells in non-severe SARS-CoV-2 infection. V was trimmed by 2 bases and J by 2 bases, leaving 12 bases between them. This CDR3 has 15 residues. The germline V gene has CDR1 MDHEN and CDR2 SYDVKM. General study points: Clonotype matching in VDJdb favored anti-spike CD8 responses and did not capture private and CD4 specificities.

TCRdb re-called the 5' RACE reads through MiXCR, storing one row per CDR3 protein. The table includes about 92,000 distinct CDR3 sequences, less than 15% detected once. The chain is built from TRBV28 and TRBJ1-1; D is unresolved. Sequenced input: whole blood. This receptor was identified in an adult who was a healthcare worker with PCR-confirmed SARS-CoV-2 infection or an uninfected control (not recorded which). The CDR3, as DNA: TGTGCCAGCAGTTTACAGTCCAGCCCCAACACTGAAGCTTTCTTT. Translating gives CASSLQSSPNTEAFF.